The 31 T cell receptor beta chains in this list originate from one sample, sequenced in a study of blood T cell dynamics during melanoma immunotherapy. Stated time point: pre-treatment baseline. Generated by immunoSEQ multiplex PCR, the TCRdb table keeps only in-frame clones and is missing some. Of some 14,000 clones listed, under 95% are singletons. This material consisted of effector memory CD8+ T cells from blood, taken from a patient treated with checkpoint blockade. The receptors come from a human donor with melanoma.

The chain joins TRBV6-4 to TRBJ1-2, with D perhaps TRBD1 (5 bases). The V end was cut by 3 bases, the J end by 4 bases, with 12 bases between. The CDR3 contains 14 residues. The germline gives CDR1 MRHNA, CDR2 SNTAGT. The CDR3: CASSEVGGTYGYTF. CDR3 bases: TGTGCCAGCAGTGAGGTCGGGGGAACCTATGGCTACACCTTC.

Here the CDR3 DNA reads TGTGCCAGCAGTTCACAGGGATTCGGGGAAAAACTGTTTTTT. This gives the protein CASSSQGFGEKLFF. The rearrangement joins TRBV27 to TRBJ1-4, with D possibly TRBD1 on 6 matching bases. Germline V gene sequence: CDR1 MNHEY, CDR2 SMNVEV (reference sequence). Trimming took 4 bases from V and 8 from J, leaving 14 bases between them. This CDR3 region has 14 residues.

The J gene is TRBJ2-4, the V gene TRBV5-1, with TRBD1 identical over 7 bases. This CDR3 has 14 residues. V lost 0 bases and J lost 8; bases outside the gene matches: 5. Germline assignment: CDR1 SGHRS and CDR2 YFSETQ. CDR3 protein: CASSLDWQGDIQYF. Written as DNA, the CDR3 is TGCGCCAGCAGCTTGGATTGGCAGGGGGACATTCAGTACTTC. Looking up the rest from reference TRBV5-1 and TRBJ2-4 gives the full variable domain: KAGVTQTPRYLIKTRGQQVTLSCSPISGHRSVSWYQQTPGQGLQFLFEYFSETQRNKGNFPGRFSGRQFSNSRSEMNVSTLELGDSALYLCASSLDWQGDIQYFGAGTRLSVL.

This rearrangement joins TRBV9 to TRBJ1-2, with unresolved D. Germline CDR1 SGDLS, CDR2 YYNGEE. The CDR3 has 13 residues. Trimming cost V 0 bases and J 5 bases, with 8 bases left between them. The CDR3 coding sequence is TGTGCCAGCAGCGTAGGGGGTAGTTATGGCTACACCTTC. It is translated as CASSVGGSYGYTF.

In nucleotides, the CDR3 is TGTGCCAGCAGCTCTACGAGCAATGAGCAGTTCTTC. This codes for CASSSTSNEQFF. The rearrangement joins TRBV11-2 to TRBJ2-1, with D uncertain. The germline V and J ends were trimmed by 4 bases and 6 bases, with 7 bases remaining between them. The CDR3 has 12 residues. The germline V gene encodes CDR1 SGHAT and CDR2 FQNNGV.

The table lists this clone with a count of one. The V and J genes are TRBV9 and TRBJ1-3, with 11 nucleotides matching TRBD1. This CDR3 spans 13 amino acids. Germline values: CDR1 SGDLS, CDR2 YYNGEE. Trimming took 5 bases from V and 7 from J; bases not matched to a gene: 2. In DNA, the CDR3 is TGTGCCAGCAGGGGACAGGGGGGGAACACCATATATTTT. As protein: CASRGQGGNTIYF. Drawing the rest from reference TRBV9 and TRBJ1-3, the complete variable domain is DSGVTQTPKHLITATGQRVTLRCSPRSGDLSVYWYQQSLDQGLQFLIQYYNGEERAKGNILERFSAQQFPDLHSELNLSSLELGDSALYFCASRGQGGNTIYFGEGSWLTVV.

The chain combines TRBV5-1 with TRBJ2-7; 8 bases match TRBD1. V dropped 4 bases and J dropped 3; count of bases not matched to a gene: 9. The germline V gene encodes CDR1 SGHRS and CDR2 YFSETQ. This CDR3 region has 15 residues. CDR3 bases: TGCGCCAGCAGCGAGATCCGGGACAGGAACTACGAGCAGTACTTC. Translated: CASSEIRDRNYEQYF.

V and J are TRBV9 and TRBJ2-3, with D possibly matching TRBD2 (7 bases). V dropped 3 bases and J dropped 2 bases, with 13 bases sitting between them. Germline CDR1 is SGDLS and CDR2 is YYNGEE. This CDR3 is built from 15 residues. The CDR3 sequence: CASSGSGDYTDTQYF. Here the CDR3 DNA reads TGTGCCAGCAGCGGGTCAGGGGACTACACAGATACGCAGTATTTT.

This chain connects TRBV19 to TRBJ2-3, with D perhaps matching TRBD2 (5 bases). Germline assignment: CDR1 LNHDA and CDR2 SQIVND (reference sequence). Deletions cut 2 bases from V and 3 bases from J, with 15 bases between. This CDR3 is 16 amino acids long. The CDR3 DNA is TGTGCCAGTAGTATATCCAGCGGTTTGGGGACAGATACGCAGTATTTT. The encoded protein is CASSISSGLGTDTQYF.

The chain uses TRBV9 and TRBJ2-3; tentative D call: TRBD2 (6 bases). The V gene lost 6 bases and the J gene lost 2 bases, with 16 bases spanning the gap. Germline assignment: CDR1 SGDLS and CDR2 YYNGEE. This CDR3 spans 15 amino acids. CDR3 nucleotide sequence: TGTGCCAGCAACCCCGAGGGACTCCCCACAGATACGCAGTATTTT. As protein: CASNPEGLPTDTQYF.

The rearrangement uses TRBV30 and TRBJ1-5; D may be TRBD1 (6 bases). V lost 1 base and J lost 0, with 7 bases in between. CDR1 is GTSNPN, CDR2 SVGIG, per germline (reference sequence). CDR3 size: 14 residues. CDR3 residues: CAWSGDTSNQPQHF. In nucleotides, the CDR3 is TGTGCCTGGAGTGGGGACACTAGCAATCAGCCCCAGCATTTT.

This clone was recorded only once. The rearrangement uses TRBV6-5 and TRBJ1-4; a weak D match, TRBD1 (5 bases). CDR1 is MNHEY, CDR2 SVGAGI, per germline. V lost 6 bases and J lost 5, with 16 bases in between. The CDR3 totals 15 residues. The CDR3 coding sequence is TGTGCCAGCAGACTGCACGACTGGGGGAATGAAAAACTGTTTTTT. Translation: CASRLHDWGNEKLFF.

The rearrangement joins TRBV19 to TRBJ1-2; D ambiguous. The germline V and J ends were trimmed by 6 bases and 2 bases, with 19 bases remaining between them. This CDR3 has 16 residues. The germline V gene encodes CDR1 LNHDA and CDR2 SQIVND (reference sequence). Here the CDR3 DNA reads TGTGCCAGTAGCCCCTCCTTTGGGTCAAGGAACTATGGCTACACCTTC. It translates to CASSPSFGSRNYGYTF.

The chain links TRBV5-1 to TRBJ2-7; D ambiguous. V gave up 0 bases and J gave up 1 base, with 5 bases separating them. The length of the CDR3 is 13 residues. Per germline, CDR1 SGHRS and CDR2 YFSETQ. Written as DNA, the CDR3 is TGCGCCAGCAGCTTGGCCAGGTCCTACGAGCAGTACTTC. Its protein is CASSLARSYEQYF.

This clone was observed a single time. This chain uses TRBV4-3 with TRBJ2-7; D possibly uses TRBD1 or TRBD2 (6 bases each). This CDR3 is 15 amino acids long. V lost 1 base, J lost 5 bases, and 15 bases lay in between. In germline, CDR1 is LGHNA, CDR2 YSLEER. The CDR3 DNA is TGCGCCAGCAGCCAAGGGGGGGCCGGTGGGCACGAGCAGTACTTC. The encoded protein is CASSQGGAGGHEQYF.

The chain couples TRBV27 to TRBJ2-7; the match to TRBD2 covers 7 bases. The CDR3 totals 17 residues. With 4 bases clipped from V and 5 bases from J, the junction kept 17 bases outside the gene matches. CDR1 and CDR2 (germline): MNHEY, SMNVEV (reference sequence). DNA for the CDR3: TGTGCCAGCAGTTGGGCTTGGAGCGGGGTTCTCCGGAACGAGCAGTACTTC. Translation: CASSWAWSGVLRNEQYF.

V is TRBV7-6 and J is TRBJ2-5, with TRBD1 as a possible D gene (5 bases). In germline, CDR1 is SGHVS, CDR2 FNYEAQ. V was pared by 3 bases and J by 5 bases, with 10 bases between. The length of the CDR3 is 13 residues. The CDR3 spells CASSFAGPETQYF. As DNA, the CDR3 is TGTGCCAGCAGCTTCGCAGGGCCGGAGACCCAGTACTTC. Using reference TRBV7-6 and TRBJ2-5 for the parts outside the CDR3, the full variable domain is GAGVSQSPRYKVTKRGQDVALRCDPISGHVSLYWYRQALGQGPEFLTYFNYEAQQDKSGLPNDRFSAERPEGSISTLTIQRTEQRDSAMYRCASSFAGPETQYFGPGTRLLVL.

The genes are TRBV6-4 and TRBJ2-3; no firm D call. There are 14 residues in the CDR3. V shed 3 bases and J shed 4 bases, with 11 bases lying between them. The germline CDR1 and CDR2 sequences are MRHNA and SNTAGT. The CDR3 region has the DNA TGTGCCAGCAGTGAATACCGGGCCCCAGATACGCAGTATTTT. Its translation is CASSEYRAPDTQYF.

This chain connects TRBV10-1 to TRBJ1-6; 7 bases map to TRBD1. Germline V gene sequence: CDR1 WNHNN, CDR2 SYGVQD (reference sequence). The CDR3 covers 15 residues. J lost 7 bases, V lost 7 bases, and 10 bases had no gene match. The CDR3 spells CASNLKGQQNSPLHF. As DNA, the CDR3 is TGCGCCAGCAACCTAAAGGGACAGCAAAATTCACCCCTCCACTTT.

V usage is TRBV18 and J usage is TRBJ2-3, with a tentative D call TRBD1 (6 bases). Germline lookup yields CDR1 KGHSH and CDR2 LQKENI. V was pared by 0 bases and J by 2 bases, with 9 bases between. The CDR3 sequence is 15 residues long. Here the CDR3 reads CASSPPGQNTDTQYF. For the CDR3, the DNA is TGTGCCAGCTCACCACCGGGACAAAACACAGATACGCAGTATTTT. Together with reference TRBV18 and TRBJ2-3, the CDR3 gives the full variable domain: NAGVMQNPRHLVRRRGQEARLRCSPMKGHSHVYWYRQLPEEGLKFMVYLQKENIIDESGMPKERFSAEFPKEGPSILRIQQVVRGDSAAYFCASSPPGQNTDTQYFGPGTRLTVL.

The chain links TRBV7-2 to TRBJ2-3, with 8 nucleotides matching TRBD2. The CDR3 contains 17 residues. From germline, CDR1 is SGHTA and CDR2 FQGNSA. V was clipped by 1 base and J by 2 bases; unmatched bases: 8. The CDR3 protein is CASSLGSLAGITDTQYF. The CDR3 DNA reads TGTGCCAGCAGCTTAGGGTCCCTAGCGGGCATCACAGATACGCAGTATTTT. The full variable domain, completed using reference TRBV7-2 and TRBJ2-3, is GAGVSQSPSNKVTEKGKDVELRCDPISGHTALYWYRQSLGQGLEFLIYFQGNSAPDKSGLPSDRFSAERTGGSVSTLTIQRTQQEDSAVYLCASSLGSLAGITDTQYFGPGTRLTVL.

The V gene is TRBV7-2, the J gene TRBJ2-7, with TRBD1 identical over 9 bases. The V gene end was trimmed by 5 bases and the J gene end by 6 bases; junction bases not matched to a gene: 8. CDR3 length: 14 residues. The germline V gene encodes CDR1 SGHTA and CDR2 FQGNSA. This CDR3 is CASSPWDRAGEQYF. The CDR3, as DNA: TGTGCCAGCAGCCCTTGGGACAGGGCCGGCGAGCAGTACTTC.

The rearrangement links TRBV6-5 to TRBJ2-7; D call uncertain. Looked up from germline, CDR1 is MNHEY and CDR2 is SVGAGI. The V gene lost 4 bases and the J gene lost 3 bases, with 10 bases spanning the gap. The CDR3 length is 13 residues. The CDR3 coding sequence is TGTGCCAGCAGTTCGGGCACGATCTACGAGCAGTACTTC. Its translation: CASSSGTIYEQYF.

This chain connects TRBV14 to TRBJ2-7, with TRBD1 as a possible D gene (6 bases). The CDR3 extends over 14 amino acids. With 1 base removed from V and 2 bases from J, the gap between germline ends came to 9 bases. Germline V lookup: CDR1 SGHDN, CDR2 FVKESK. The CDR3 nucleotides read TGTGCCAGCAGCCAAGTCGACAGGACCTACGAGCAGTACTTC. Encoded protein: CASSQVDRTYEQYF.

This clone was recorded only once. The gene calls are TRBV2 and TRBJ1-1; D not certain. Looked up from germline, CDR1 is SNHLY and CDR2 is FYNNEI. The V gene lost 10 bases and the J gene lost 3 bases, with 12 bases spanning the gap. This CDR3 region has 12 residues. The CDR3 DNA is TGTGCCAACCTCGGGATAGACACTGAAGCTTTCTTT. Amino acids: CANLGIDTEAFF.

This rearrangement joins TRBV6-5 to TRBJ1-1; D is uncertain. Trimming shortened V by 5 bases and J by 6 bases, and 7 bases separated the two germline ends. CDR1 MNHEY and CDR2 SVGAGI come from the germline V gene. The CDR3 is 11 residues long. The CDR3 loop reads CASSRNSEAFF. The DNA of the CDR3 is TGTGCCAGCAGTCGAAATTCTGAAGCTTTCTTT.

The rearrangement links TRBV9 to TRBJ1-1; D gene ambiguous. Per the germline V gene, CDR1 is SGDLS and CDR2 is YYNGEE. The CDR3 sequence is 13 residues long. V gave up 3 bases and J gave up 7 bases, with 13 bases separating them. In DNA form, the CDR3 reads TGTGCCAGCAGCGAAATCTTGAGCCTTGAAGCTTTCTTT. It is translated as CASSEILSLEAFF.

There are a few counts of this clone. The chain has TRBV7-9 and TRBJ2-1, with D possibly TRBD1 on 5 matching bases. V lost 4 bases, J lost 0 bases, and 13 bases lay in between. The CDR3 totals 16 residues. Germline-derived CDR1 and CDR2 are SEHNR and FQNEAQ (reference sequence). DNA for the CDR3: TGTGCCAGCAGCTGGGTGGACACCGGCTCCTACAATGAGCAGTTCTTC. As protein: CASSWVDTGSYNEQFF.

The V call is TRBV4-3, the J call TRBJ2-7; TRBD2 aligns across 9 bases. J gave up 2 bases and V 1 base, and 3 bases lay outside the gene matches. The CDR3 has 15 amino acids. Germline CDR1 LGHNA, CDR2 YSLEER. CDR3 region: CASSQGTSVAYEQYF. In DNA form, the CDR3 reads TGCGCCAGCAGCCAAGGGACTAGCGTCGCCTACGAGCAGTACTTC.

The gene calls are TRBV4-3 and TRBJ2-7; TRBD2 agrees at 14 bases. Germline V gene sequence: CDR1 LGHNA, CDR2 YSLEER. This CDR3 region has 14 residues. After removal of 5 bases from V and 6 bases from J, the junction contained 3 bases not matched to a gene. As DNA, the CDR3 is TGCGCCAGCAGCTCGGGACTAGCGGGAGTCGAGCAGTACTTC. Translation: CASSSGLAGVEQYF.

The rearrangement links TRBV28 to TRBJ2-5, with D hard to call. V was shortened by 2 bases and J by 1 base, with 5 bases between the two germline ends. Germline V gives CDR1 MDHEN, CDR2 SYDVKM. CDR3 length: 13 amino acids. Here the CDR3 DNA reads TGTGCCAGCAGTTTAAGTAGCCAAGAGACCCAGTACTTC. Its protein product is CASSLSSQETQYF.